The clone carrying this T cell receptor (beta chain) was counted between two and nine times. The sample comes from a study of cytomegalovirus exposure and HLA in healthy donors. Primers: 60 Vbeta forward and 13 Jbeta reverse. Some clones are missing from TCRdb's copy, which holds only in-frame ones; the method was immunoSEQ multiplex PCR. Of 200,000 to 250,000 clones listed, around 85% are singletons. V gave up 2 bases and J gave up 2 bases, with 6 bases separating them. CDR3 length: 13 amino acids. Germline V gene lookup returns CDR1 SGHTA and CDR2 FQGTGA. What was sequenced was PBMCs. The sequence derives from a human donor in good health. This chain links TRBV7-3 with TRBJ2-5; D ambiguous. The CDR3 loop is CASSLVVQETQYF. The DNA of the CDR3 is TGTGCCAGCAGCTTAGTCGTACAAGAGACCCAGTACTTC.